These 24 T cell receptor beta chains were sequenced from one sample in a study of CD8 T cells in Susac syndrome. Reverse transcription of roughly 0.45 to 1 ug RNA was carried out with random hexamers. TCRdb reprocessed the immunoSEQ multiplex PCR reads via MiXCR and lists one record per CDR3 protein. The sample has 400,000 to 550,000 distinct CDR3 sequences, 75% to 90% seen once. The source material was CD8+ T cells from PBMCs. These receptors originate from a human donor with multiple sclerosis.

The gene calls are TRBV5-1 and TRBJ2-7, with D unresolved. The V end was cut by 0 bases, the J end by 0 bases, with 4 bases between. CDR1 SGHRS and CDR2 YFSETQ come from the germline V gene. CDR3 size: 13 residues. CDR3 DNA sequence: TGCGCCAGCAGCTTGGAAAGCTCCTACGAGCAGTACTTC. This gives the protein CASSLESSYEQYF.

V and J are TRBV28 and TRBJ1-2, with TRBD1 matching 9 bases. The CDR3 is 16 amino acids. CDR1 and CDR2 (germline): MDHEN, SYDVKM. The ends lost 3 bases at V and 4 bases at J; junction bases unmatched: 9. The CDR3 coding sequence is TGTGCCAGCAGTTTGCCGCCGGGACAGGGCCCCTATGGCTACACCTTC. Translated, it gives CASSLPPGQGPYGYTF.

DNA for the CDR3: TGTGCCAGCAGCGTAGGGTTGAGTCTAGCGGGAGGGCCAAATCGAAATGAGCAGTTCTTC. Translated, it gives CASSVGLSLAGGPNRNEQFF. The chain combines TRBV9 with TRBJ2-1; 12 positions agree with TRBD2. Germline V gene data show CDR1 as SGDLS and CDR2 as YYNGEE. CDR3 length: 20 amino acids. The ends lost 0 bases at V and 7 bases at J; junction bases unmatched: 17.

As to this clonotype: An end of the junction does not agree with germline; a read error may underlie this. Written as DNA, the CDR3 is TGTGCCAGCAGTTTATCCGAGGGTAGGTCCTTCGAGCAGTACTTC. As protein: CASSLSEGRSFEQYF. The chain couples TRBV27 to TRBJ2-7; perhaps TRBD2 as D (5 bases). CDR3 size: 15 residues. CDR1 and CDR2 from the germline V gene are MNHEY and SMNVEV (reference sequence).

The chain couples TRBV3-1 to TRBJ1-2; 9 bases align to TRBD1. The CDR3 spans 15 residues. Germline V gene lookup returns CDR1 LGHDT and CDR2 YNNKEL (reference sequence). The V gene end was trimmed by 3 bases and the J gene end by 6 bases; junction bases not matched to a gene: 8. The CDR3 DNA sequence: TGTGCCAGCAGCCAGGACCCGGGACAGGGAAATGGCTACACCTTC. It is translated as CASSQDPGQGNGYTF.

This clonotype has just one count. J is TRBJ2-7 and V is TRBV20-1; 9 positions agree with TRBD2. The length of the CDR3 is 15 residues. Germline V gene lookup returns CDR1 DFQATT and CDR2 SNEGSKA (reference sequence). The trim removed 6 bases at V and 3 bases at J, leaving 12 bases unmatched. CDR3 bases: TGCAGTGCCCAAGCCAGCGGGGGGCTCCTCTACGAGCAGTACTTC. Protein sequence: CSAQASGGLLYEQYF.

This rearrangement joins TRBV7-9 to TRBJ2-1; 11 nucleotides line up with TRBD2. Germline CDR1 and CDR2: SEHNR and FQNEAQ (reference sequence). V shed 5 bases, J shed 4 bases, and the junction held 16 bases outside the gene matches. CDR3 length: 19 amino acids. CDR3 DNA sequence: TGTGCCAGCAGCCCCCTCCCGGGACTAGCGGATAGGGGTTACAATGAGCAGTTCTTC. Translated: CASSPLPGLADRGYNEQFF.

The chain links TRBV19 to TRBJ1-1, with 8 bases lining up with TRBD1. The CDR3 sequence is 14 residues long. Trimming cost V 9 bases and J 4 bases; bases outside gene matches: 10. CDR1 and CDR2 (germline): LNHDA, SQIVND (reference sequence). The CDR3 DNA sequence: TGTGCCAGCGAGTTAGGACAGGGTGTCACTGAAGCTTTCTTT. Protein: CASELGQGVTEAFF.

This chain uses TRBV6-5 with TRBJ1-6, with D perhaps matching TRBD1 (6 bases). Germline assignment: CDR1 MNHEY and CDR2 SVGAGI. CDR3 length equals 15 residues. With 7 bases removed from V and 8 bases from J, the gap between germline ends came to 18 bases. The CDR3 loop reads CASTPARGRDSPLHF. CDR3 nucleotides: TGTGCCAGCACTCCGGCGAGGGGGAGGGATTCACCCCTCCACTTT.

This chain joins TRBV9 and TRBJ1-1; 8 nucleotides align to TRBD1. CDR1 SGDLS and CDR2 YYNGEE come from the germline V gene. After removal of 5 bases from V and 10 bases from J, the junction contained 4 bases not matched to a gene. The CDR3 is 11 amino acids. The CDR3 region has the DNA TGTGCCAGCAGATCCACAGGGGGAGCTTTCTTT. It yields the protein CASRSTGGAFF.

The chain combines TRBV19 with TRBJ1-2; a possible D gene is TRBD1 (6 bases). CDR1 LNHDA and CDR2 SQIVND come from the germline V gene (reference sequence). The CDR3 has 13 residues. Trimming removed 7 bases at V and 4 bases at J, with 13 bases between. CDR3 nucleotides: TGTGCCAGTACTTTCGACAGGTCCTATGGCTACACCTTC. Translated, it gives CASTFDRSYGYTF.

The genes are TRBV7-6 and TRBJ2-2; D might be TRBD2 (6 bases). This CDR3 has 16 residues. Trimming removed 1 base from V and 6 bases from J, with 15 bases in between. CDR1 is SGHVS and CDR2 is FNYEAQ in the germline V gene. DNA of the CDR3: TGTGCCAGCAGCTTAGTGGAGGGGTTCCCCGCCGGGGAGCTGTTTTTT. Translated, it gives CASSLVEGFPAGELFF.

The chain carries TRBV7-9 and TRBJ2-6, with 9 bases that match TRBD1. The CDR3 covers 15 residues. CDR1 and CDR2 from the germline V gene are SEHNR and FQNEAQ (reference sequence). The ends lost 5 bases at V and 9 bases at J; junction bases unmatched: 8. CDR3 protein: CASSNPGQGNNVLTF. The CDR3 region has the DNA TGTGCCAGCAGCAACCCGGGACAGGGAAACAACGTCCTGACTTTC.

The chain recombines TRBV5-5 with TRBJ2-1, with D tentatively TRBD2 (5 bases). Germline CDR1 reads SGHKS; CDR2 reads YYEKEE (reference sequence). The CDR3 spans 14 residues. Trimming shortened V by 2 bases and J by 6 bases, and 12 bases separated the two germline ends. In DNA, the CDR3 is TGTGCCAGCAGCTTCGCGGGTTTCCCCAATGAGCAGTTCTTC. As protein: CASSFAGFPNEQFF. Supplemented by reference TRBV5-5 and TRBJ2-1, the full variable domain reads DAGVTQSPTHLIKTRGQQVTLRCSPISGHKSVSWYQQVLGQGPQFIFQYYEKEERGRGNFPDRFSARQFPNYSSELNVNALLLGDSALYLCASSFAGFPNEQFFGPGTRLTVL.

The rearrangement uses TRBV27 and TRBJ2-7, with TRBD1 as a possible D gene (5 bases). The CDR3 runs to 18 residues. The ends were cut back, 1 base at V and 2 bases at J, with 21 bases in the middle. Germline V gene lookup returns CDR1 MNHEY and CDR2 SMNVEV (reference sequence). The CDR3 is CASSLWGVSEIGAYEQYF. CDR3 bases: TGTGCCAGCAGTTTATGGGGCGTCTCAGAGATAGGGGCCTACGAGCAGTACTTC.

This clonotype was observed once. The V and J genes are TRBV13 and TRBJ1-5; the match to TRBD1 covers 7 bases. The CDR3 runs 14 residues. Germline V gene data show CDR1 as PRHDT and CDR2 as FYEKMQ (reference sequence). The V segment lost 5 bases and the J segment 6 bases; nucleotides outside the gene matches: 7. This CDR3 reads CASSVQGSSQPQHF. CDR3 nucleotides: TGTGCCAGCAGCGTACAGGGGTCGAGTCAGCCCCAGCATTTT. The full variable domain, rest sourced from reference TRBV13 and TRBJ1-5, is AAGVIQSPRHLIKEKRETATLKCYPIPRHDTVYWYQQGPGQDPQFLISFYEKMQSDKGSIPDRFSAQQFSDYHSELNMSSLELGDSALYFCASSVQGSSQPQHFGDGTRLSIL.

V and J are TRBV6-1 and TRBJ2-7; the D gene is possibly TRBD2 (5 bases). Trimming took off 2 bases at V and 1 base at J, with 9 bases between the two ends. The CDR3 totals 14 residues. CDR1 is MNHNS, CDR2 SASEGT, per germline. In DNA, the CDR3 is TGTGCCAGCAGTGAATTGGGCGGGTCCTACGAGCAGTACTTC. Its protein product is CASSELGGSYEQYF.

The rearrangement joins TRBV20-1 to TRBJ2-2; either TRBD1 or TRBD2 may supply D (5 bases each). The CDR3 totals 16 residues. Germline assignment: CDR1 DFQATT and CDR2 SNEGSKA (reference sequence). The V end lost 3 bases, the J end lost 5 bases, and 19 bases lay between the germline ends. The CDR3 loop is CSARDVDGAITGELFF. The CDR3 bases are TGCAGTGCTAGGGATGTCGACGGGGCCATAACCGGGGAGCTGTTTTTT.

J is TRBJ2-5 and V is TRBV7-9; TRBD2 aligns across 9 bases. The germline V gene encodes CDR1 SEHNR and CDR2 FQNEAQ (reference sequence). The CDR3 covers 16 residues. V was pared by 5 bases and J by 3 bases, with 10 bases of the junction left unmatched. The CDR3 DNA reads as TGTGCCAGCAGCCCCCTACGGGTAGCGGGAGAAGAGACCCAGTACTTC. The encoded protein is CASSPLRVAGEETQYF.

The chain employs TRBV4-1 and TRBJ1-6, with D unresolved. This CDR3 comprises 13 residues. Germline assignment: CDR1 MGHRA and CDR2 YSYEKL. V lost 0 bases, J lost 7 bases, and 4 bases lay in between. The CDR3 sequence is CASSQDPNSPLHF. The DNA of the CDR3 is TGCGCCAGCAGCCAAGATCCCAATTCACCCCTCCACTTT.

The chain joins TRBV28 to TRBJ2-1, with 8 bases matching TRBD1. The CDR3 is 14 residues long. The V segment lost 3 bases and the J segment 8 bases; nucleotides outside the gene matches: 6. The germline V gene encodes CDR1 MDHEN and CDR2 SYDVKM. In DNA form, the CDR3 reads TGTGCCAGCAGTTTGGGGACAGGTTACGATGAGCAGTTCTTC. It codes for CASSLGTGYDEQFF.

The chain combines TRBV7-2 with TRBJ2-5, with TRBD1 matching over 11 bases. V was pared by 2 bases and J by 0 bases, with 2 bases of the junction left unmatched. CDR3 length equals 16 residues. Germline assignment: CDR1 SGHTA and CDR2 FQGNSA. The CDR3 DNA reads TGTGCCAGCAGCTTAAGGGACAGGGGGTACCAAGAGACCCAGTACTTC. Its protein is CASSLRDRGYQETQYF.

This rearrangement joins TRBV29-1 to TRBJ1-2; 9 bases are shared with TRBD1. In germline, CDR1 is SQVTM, CDR2 ANQGSEA. CDR3 length equals 13 residues. Unmatched junction bases numbered 6, after V lost 7 bases and J lost 3 bases. The DNA of the CDR3 is TGCAGCGGCCGGACAGGGGATGACTATGGCTACACCTTC. Its protein is CSGRTGDDYGYTF.

The genes are TRBV12-2 and TRBJ1-1; the DNA was not used to check the table's D call, TRBD1. TRBV12-2 is an annotated pseudogene. The CDR3 loop spans 12 amino acids. CDR3 sequence reads: CAAPGGNTEAFF. The CDR3 DNA reads TGTGCTGCCCCAGGGGGTAACACTGAAGCTTTCTTT.